These T cell receptor beta chains were read from a single sample in a study of CD8 T cells in ankylosing spondylitis. TCRdb used MiXCR to reprocess the 5' RACE reads, holding one entry per CDR3 protein. The sample lists approximately 100,000 distinct CDR3 sequences, about 8.3% seen once, with nearly 10% in the top ten. Sequencing input: blood, either unsorted or a sorted T cell fraction (not recorded which). The receptor set was obtained from a male donor with ankylosing spondylitis or in good health (not recorded which). Both conserved end residues are part of each CDR3. A D gene is named only where the DNA matches it firmly. The size field is filled for only some rows; it gives once, few, many or a size class.

j_gene: TRBJ1-2; d_gene: NA; v_gene: TRBV7-2; abundance: many; CDR3nt: TGTGCCAGCAGCTTACTCGTGGGGGGGCATGGCTACACCTTC; CDR3aa: CASSLLVGGHGYTF
j_gene: TRBJ2-3; d_gene: TRBD2; v_gene: TRBV7-8; abundance: many; CDR3nt: TGTGCCAGCAGCTTAGCAAGCGGGGTATCGGATACGCAGTATTTT; CDR3aa: CASSLASGVSDTQYF
j_gene: TRBJ1-2; d_gene: NA; v_gene: TRBV7-2; abundance: many; CDR3nt: TGTGCCAGCAGCCGTCTTTATGGCTACACCTTC; CDR3aa: CASSRLYGYTF
j_gene: TRBJ2-1; d_gene: TRBD1; v_gene: TRBV5-1; abundance: few; CDR3nt: TGCGCCAGCAGCTTGGCCTGGACAGGGGGATCGAATGAGCAGTTCTTC; CDR3aa: CASSLAWTGGSNEQFF
j_gene: TRBJ2-1; d_gene: NA; v_gene: TRBV5-5; abundance: many; CDR3nt: TGTGCCAGCAGCTTGGGGCCTTACAATGAGCAGTTCTTC; CDR3aa: CASSLGPYNEQFF
j_gene: TRBJ2-1; d_gene: TRBD2; v_gene: TRBV30; abundance: many; CDR3nt: TGTGCCTGGAGTCGAACTAGCGGCAATGAGCAGTTCTTC; CDR3aa: CAWSRTSGNEQFF
j_gene: TRBJ1-5; d_gene: NA; v_gene: TRBV12-3/TRBV12-4; abundance: NA; CDR3nt: TGTGCCAGCAGTTTAAAGGGATCCCAGCCCCAGCATTTT; CDR3aa: CASSLKGSQPQHF
j_gene: TRBJ1-4; d_gene: NA; v_gene: TRBV7-8; abundance: few; CDR3nt: TGTGCCAGCAGCCCCGGGAAGGACGGGCCTGATGAAAAACTGTTTTTT; CDR3aa: CASSPGKDGPDEKLFF
j_gene: TRBJ2-6; d_gene: NA; v_gene: TRBV21-1; abundance: many; CDR3nt: TGTGCCAGCAGCAAAGCCTTACACGTCTCTGGGGCCAACGTCCTGACTTTC; CDR3aa: CASSKALHVSGANVLTF
j_gene: TRBJ1-2; d_gene: TRBD1; v_gene: TRBV20-1; abundance: many; CDR3nt: TGCAGTGCTAGTAGGGACAGGGGGCGGGATGGCTACACCTTC; CDR3aa: CSASRDRGRDGYTF
j_gene: TRBJ2-3; d_gene: NA; v_gene: TRBV5-1; abundance: many; CDR3nt: TGCGCCAGCAGCTTGAGTGGGGAGAAGGATACGCAGTATTTT; CDR3aa: CASSLSGEKDTQYF
j_gene: TRBJ1-2; d_gene: NA; v_gene: TRBV29-1; abundance: many; CDR3nt: TGCAGCGTTGCGGGGGACGGAACTTTTAACTATGGCTACACCTTC; CDR3aa: CSVAGDGTFNYGYTF
j_gene: TRBJ1-5; d_gene: NA; v_gene: TRBV24-1; abundance: many; CDR3nt: TGTGCCACCAGTGATATCGACCCCTTTCGGAGGAATCAGCCCCAGCATTTT; CDR3aa: CATSDIDPFRRNQPQHF
j_gene: TRBJ1-3; d_gene: NA; v_gene: TRBV29-1; abundance: NA; CDR3nt: TGCAGCGTTTCCAGGGGCCTGGGCTCTGGAAACACCATATATTTT; CDR3aa: CSVSRGLGSGNTIYF
j_gene: TRBJ2-7; d_gene: NA; v_gene: TRBV5-6; abundance: few; CDR3nt: TGTGCCAGCAGCTTTACGTCCTACGAGCAGTACTTC; CDR3aa: CASSFTSYEQYF
j_gene: TRBJ1-4; d_gene: NA; v_gene: TRBV7-2; abundance: many; CDR3nt: TGTGCCAGCATGCCATCTCCGGCTAATGAAAAACTGTTTTTT; CDR3aa: CASMPSPANEKLFF
j_gene: TRBJ2-1; d_gene: TRBD1; v_gene: TRBV20-1; abundance: many; CDR3nt: TGCAGTGCTAGAGACTCCGGACAGGGGGGGGGCAATGAGCAGTTCTTC; CDR3aa: CSARDSGQGGGNEQFF
j_gene: TRBJ2-1; d_gene: TRBD2; v_gene: TRBV7-6; abundance: few; CDR3nt: TGTGCCAGCAGCTCGCGGACTAGCGGGAGAATCGGTGAGCAGTTCTTC; CDR3aa: CASSSRTSGRIGEQFF
j_gene: TRBJ2-3; d_gene: NA; v_gene: TRBV4-2; abundance: many; CDR3nt: TGTGCCAGCAGCCAAGATCCGGGCCCTCCAGATACGCAGTATTTT; CDR3aa: CASSQDPGPPDTQYF
j_gene: TRBJ2-1; d_gene: NA; v_gene: TRBV20-1; abundance: NA; CDR3nt: TGCAGTACTAGAATTGGTCTAGCGTCCTCCTACAATGAGCAGTTCTTC; CDR3aa: CSTRIGLASSYNEQFF
j_gene: TRBJ2-1; d_gene: TRBD2; v_gene: TRBV10-3; abundance: many; CDR3nt: TGTGCCATCAGCGACCGGAGAGCGGGAGGTTACAATGAGCAGTTCTTC; CDR3aa: CAISDRRAGGYNEQFF
j_gene: TRBJ1-1; d_gene: NA; v_gene: TRBV4-3; abundance: many; CDR3nt: TGCGCCAGCAGCCAAGACTCCCCCCCCAGGGACACTGAAGCTTTCTTT; CDR3aa: CASSQDSPPRDTEAFF
j_gene: TRBJ1-1; d_gene: NA; v_gene: TRBV7-3; abundance: many; CDR3nt: TGTGCCAGCAGCTTAACAGGGTCGAGCACTGAAGCTTTCTTT; CDR3aa: CASSLTGSSTEAFF
j_gene: TRBJ2-1; d_gene: NA; v_gene: TRBV6-5; abundance: many; CDR3nt: TGTGCCAGCAGTTACTCCGGGAGCTCCTACAATGAGCAGTTCTTC; CDR3aa: CASSYSGSSYNEQFF
j_gene: TRBJ2-1; d_gene: NA; v_gene: TRBV7-8; abundance: many; CDR3nt: TGTGCCAGCAGCTTTTTTTTTCAGGTTCTAGGCGGAAACAATGAGCAGTTCTTC; CDR3aa: CASSFFFQVLGGNNEQFF
j_gene: TRBJ2-2; d_gene: NA; v_gene: TRBV7-2; abundance: many; CDR3nt: TGTGCCAGCACCCAACTAACCACCGGGGAGCTGTTTTTT; CDR3aa: CASTQLTTGELFF
j_gene: TRBJ2-3; d_gene: TRBD2; v_gene: TRBV20-1; abundance: many; CDR3nt: TGCAGTGCTCGCCGGGGACTAGCGGGAGGGCCGGGTCCAGATACGCAGTATTTT; CDR3aa: CSARRGLAGGPGPDTQYF
j_gene: TRBJ2-6; d_gene: NA; v_gene: TRBV6-8; abundance: many; CDR3nt: TGTGCCCGCAAGCGTACCGGGGCCAACGTCCTGACTTTC; CDR3aa: CARKRTGANVLTF
j_gene: TRBJ1-1; d_gene: NA; v_gene: TRBV7-8; abundance: many; CDR3nt: TGTGCCGGGGCGGCGAACACTGAAGCTTTCTTT; CDR3aa: CAGAANTEAFF
j_gene: TRBJ2-4; d_gene: NA; v_gene: TRBV19; abundance: many; CDR3nt: TGTGCCACCAGGGGGGCCGGCGTCAAAAACATTCAGTACTTC; CDR3aa: CATRGAGVKNIQYF
j_gene: TRBJ2-7; d_gene: NA; v_gene: TRBV19; abundance: few; CDR3nt: TGTGCCAGTAGCTACCGTGGGGACGGCTACGAGCAGTACTTC; CDR3aa: CASSYRGDGYEQYF
j_gene: TRBJ2-7; d_gene: NA; v_gene: TRBV7-8; abundance: NA; CDR3nt: TGTGCCAGCAGCTTAGGAGTCAGTAGAGCCTACGAGCAGTACTTC; CDR3aa: CASSLGVSRAYEQYF
j_gene: TRBJ2-3; d_gene: NA; v_gene: TRBV6-4; abundance: many; CDR3nt: TGTGCCAGCAGTGACTCAGGGGGGCATACAGATACGCAGTATTTT; CDR3aa: CASSDSGGHTDTQYF
j_gene: TRBJ1-1; d_gene: TRBD1; v_gene: TRBV20-1; abundance: NA; CDR3nt: TGCAGTGCCACGACAGGGACGAGAACTGAAGCTTTCTTT; CDR3aa: CSATTGTRTEAFF
j_gene: TRBJ1-6; d_gene: TRBD1; v_gene: TRBV19; abundance: many; CDR3nt: TGTGCCAGTAGTTCCAGAGGGGACAGCTATAATTCACCCCTCCACTTT; CDR3aa: CASSSRGDSYNSPLHF
j_gene: TRBJ2-2; d_gene: NA; v_gene: TRBV7-8; abundance: many; CDR3nt: TGTGCCAGCAGCTTCCATACGGGCACCGGGGAGCTGTTTTTT; CDR3aa: CASSFHTGTGELFF
j_gene: TRBJ1-1; d_gene: NA; v_gene: TRBV3-1; abundance: many; CDR3nt: TGTGCCAGCAGCCAAGAGCGAAGGACTGAAGCTTTCTTT; CDR3aa: CASSQERRTEAFF
j_gene: TRBJ2-1; d_gene: TRBD2; v_gene: TRBV5-6; abundance: NA; CDR3nt: TGTGCCAGCAGAGACGAGCGGGAGTCGTGGAATGAGCAGTTCTTC; CDR3aa: CASRDERESWNEQFF
j_gene: TRBJ2-1; d_gene: NA; v_gene: TRBV20-1; abundance: many; CDR3nt: TGCAGTGCTTTGGTCCGAGGGCGCCCTTACAATGAGCAGTTCTTC; CDR3aa: CSALVRGRPYNEQFF
j_gene: TRBJ2-1; d_gene: NA; v_gene: TRBV5-5; abundance: few; CDR3nt: TGTGCCAGCAGCTCACCACCCCATGAGCAGTTCTTC; CDR3aa: CASSSPPHEQFF
j_gene: TRBJ1-2; d_gene: NA; v_gene: TRBV20-1; abundance: many; CDR3nt: TGCAGTGCTAGCCCGCGGGTTCCCGGGTATGGCTACACCTTC; CDR3aa: CSASPRVPGYGYTF
j_gene: TRBJ1-1; d_gene: NA; v_gene: TRBV20-1; abundance: many; CDR3nt: TGCAGTGCCACCCCGGGCACTAACACTGAAGCTTTCTTT; CDR3aa: CSATPGTNTEAFF
j_gene: TRBJ2-5; d_gene: NA; v_gene: TRBV11-2; abundance: many; CDR3nt: TGTGCCAGCATCTCCGGGGCTCCACGATACCAAGAGACCCAGTACTTC; CDR3aa: CASISGAPRYQETQYF
j_gene: TRBJ2-5; d_gene: TRBD1; v_gene: TRBV7-2; abundance: many; CDR3nt: TGTGCCAGCAGCTTAGGTCCGGGACAGGGTCAAGAGACCCAGTACTTC; CDR3aa: CASSLGPGQGQETQYF
j_gene: TRBJ2-5; d_gene: NA; v_gene: TRBV14; abundance: many; CDR3nt: TGTGCCAGCAGCCCCGGAACTAGTATCTTCGCGGAGACCCAGTACTTC; CDR3aa: CASSPGTSIFAETQYF
j_gene: TRBJ2-1; d_gene: NA; v_gene: TRBV3-1; abundance: many; CDR3nt: TGTGCCAGCAGCCAAGCTATAATGCAGTTCTTC; CDR3aa: CASSQAIMQFF
j_gene: TRBJ1-2; d_gene: NA; v_gene: TRBV10-2; abundance: few; CDR3nt: TGCGCCAGCAGTGAGTCCACGGGCTATGGCTACACCTTC; CDR3aa: CASSESTGYGYTF
j_gene: TRBJ2-1; d_gene: NA; v_gene: TRBV6-2/TRBV6-3; abundance: few; CDR3nt: TGTGCCAGCAGTTACCGGGGGCTCGGGGACAATGAGCAGTTCTTC; CDR3aa: CASSYRGLGDNEQFF
j_gene: TRBJ2-1; d_gene: TRBD2; v_gene: TRBV7-3; abundance: many; CDR3nt: TGTGCCAGCAGCCAGGGACTAGCGGGGGGGGGTGAGCAGTTCTTC; CDR3aa: CASSQGLAGGGEQFF
j_gene: TRBJ1-3; d_gene: NA; v_gene: TRBV27; abundance: NA; CDR3nt: TGTGCCAGCAGTTTAACGTACTCTGGAAACACCATATATTTT; CDR3aa: CASSLTYSGNTIYF
j_gene: TRBJ2-3; d_gene: TRBD2; v_gene: TRBV4-3; abundance: many; CDR3nt: TGCGCCAGCAGCCAACTAGCGGGTAGCACAGATACGCAGTATTTT; CDR3aa: CASSQLAGSTDTQYF
j_gene: TRBJ2-1; d_gene: TRBD2; v_gene: TRBV29-1; abundance: many; CDR3nt: TGCAGCGTTGAAACTAGCGGGAGGGCTTTTCAGTTCTTC; CDR3aa: CSVETSGRAFQFF
j_gene: TRBJ2-7; d_gene: TRBD2; v_gene: TRBV5-1; abundance: many; CDR3nt: TGCGCCAGCAGGCGACTAACTAGCGAGAAGGGCTACGAGCAGTACTTC; CDR3aa: CASRRLTSEKGYEQYF
j_gene: TRBJ2-1; d_gene: NA; v_gene: TRBV12-3/TRBV12-4; abundance: many; CDR3nt: TGTGCCAGCAGTTTGGGTAGTTTAGCCTACAATGAGCAGTTCTTC; CDR3aa: CASSLGSLAYNEQFF
j_gene: TRBJ2-2; d_gene: TRBD1; v_gene: TRBV20-1; abundance: many; CDR3nt: TGCAGTGCTAGTACTCTGACAGGGGGAGGTCCCGGGGAGCTGTTTTTT; CDR3aa: CSASTLTGGGPGELFF
j_gene: TRBJ1-1; d_gene: TRBD1; v_gene: TRBV15; abundance: NA; CDR3nt: TGTGCCACCAGCACCCCGAACTCCAGGGGGCTTAGCACTGAAGCTTTCTTT; CDR3aa: CATSTPNSRGLSTEAFF
j_gene: TRBJ2-7; d_gene: NA; v_gene: TRBV20-1; abundance: many; CDR3nt: TGCAGTGCTAGGTCGCAGAGAAACACCTACGAGCAGTACTTC; CDR3aa: CSARSQRNTYEQYF
j_gene: TRBJ2-3; d_gene: TRBD2; v_gene: TRBV7-2; abundance: NA; CDR3nt: TGTGCCAGCAGCTTAGAAGTGACTAGCGGTACGCAGTATTTT; CDR3aa: CASSLEVTSGTQYF
j_gene: TRBJ2-3; d_gene: TRBD2; v_gene: TRBV11-2; abundance: many; CDR3nt: TGTGCCAGCACCTCCCTAGCGGGGGGTACAGATACGCAGTATTTT; CDR3aa: CASTSLAGGTDTQYF